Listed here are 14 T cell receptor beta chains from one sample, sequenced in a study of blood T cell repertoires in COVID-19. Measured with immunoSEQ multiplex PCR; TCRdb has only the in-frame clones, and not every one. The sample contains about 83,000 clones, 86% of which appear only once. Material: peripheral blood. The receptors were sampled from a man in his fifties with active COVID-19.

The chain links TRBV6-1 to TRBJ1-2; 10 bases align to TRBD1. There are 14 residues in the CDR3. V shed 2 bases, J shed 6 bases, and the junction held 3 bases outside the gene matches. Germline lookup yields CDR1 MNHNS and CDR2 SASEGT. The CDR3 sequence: CASSELDRGDGYTF. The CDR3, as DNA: TGTGCCAGCAGTGAATTGGACAGGGGGGATGGCTACACCTTC.

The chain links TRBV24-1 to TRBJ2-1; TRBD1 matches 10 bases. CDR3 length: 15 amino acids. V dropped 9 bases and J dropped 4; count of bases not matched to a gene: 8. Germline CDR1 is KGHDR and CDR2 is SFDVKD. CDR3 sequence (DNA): TGTGCCACCTCCCCGGGACAGGGGACTTACAATGAGCAGTTCTTC. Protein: CATSPGQGTYNEQFF.

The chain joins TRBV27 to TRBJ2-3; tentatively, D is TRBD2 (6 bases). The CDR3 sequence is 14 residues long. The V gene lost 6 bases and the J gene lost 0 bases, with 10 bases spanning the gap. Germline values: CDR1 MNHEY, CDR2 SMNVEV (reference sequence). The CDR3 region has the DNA TGTGCCAGCAGCACTAGCCCTAGCACAGATACGCAGTATTTT. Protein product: CASSTSPSTDTQYF.

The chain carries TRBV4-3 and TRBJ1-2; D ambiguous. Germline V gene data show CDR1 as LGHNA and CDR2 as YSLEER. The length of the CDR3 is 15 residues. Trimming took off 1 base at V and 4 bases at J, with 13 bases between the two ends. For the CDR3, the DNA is TGCGCCAGCAGCCAAGGCCCAGGTCTCGGCTATGGCTACACCTTC. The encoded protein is CASSQGPGLGYGYTF.

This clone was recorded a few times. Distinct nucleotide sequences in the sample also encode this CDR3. DNA of the CDR3: TGTGCCAGCAGCCCCATGACAGGGGATGGGGAGCAGTACTTC. This codes for CASSPMTGDGEQYF. This chain connects TRBV9 to TRBJ2-7; 8 bases line up with TRBD1. The V gene's germline CDR1 is SGDLS and CDR2 YYNGEE. CDR3 length equals 14 residues. Trimming at V came to 4 bases and at J to 7 bases, leaving 10 bases not matched to a gene. The full variable domain, with the rest looked up from reference TRBV9 and TRBJ2-7, is DSGVTQTPKHLITATGQRVTLRCSPRSGDLSVYWYQQSLDQGLQFLIQYYNGEERAKGNILERFSAQQFPDLHSELNLSSLELGDSALYFCASSPMTGDGEQYFGPGTRLTVT.

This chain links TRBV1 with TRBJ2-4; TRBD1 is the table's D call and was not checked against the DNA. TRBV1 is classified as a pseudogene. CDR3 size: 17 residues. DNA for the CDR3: TGCACCAGCAGCCAAGAAGTGAACAGATTCGACAAAAACATTCAGTACTTC. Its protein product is CTSSQEVNRFDKNIQYF.

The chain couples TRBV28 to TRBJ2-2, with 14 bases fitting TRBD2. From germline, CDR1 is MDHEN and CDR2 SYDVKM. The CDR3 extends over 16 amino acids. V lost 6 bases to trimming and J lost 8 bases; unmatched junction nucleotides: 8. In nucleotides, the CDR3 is TGTGCCAGCAGCCCCCCGGGACTAGCGGGAGTTGGGGAGCTGTTTTTT. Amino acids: CASSPPGLAGVGELFF. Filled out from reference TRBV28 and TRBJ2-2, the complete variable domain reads DVKVTQSSRYLVKRTGEKVFLECVQDMDHENMFWYRQDPGLGLRLIYFSYDVKMKEKGDIPEGYSVSREKKERFSLILESASTNQTSMYLCASSPPGLAGVGELFFGEGSRLTVL.

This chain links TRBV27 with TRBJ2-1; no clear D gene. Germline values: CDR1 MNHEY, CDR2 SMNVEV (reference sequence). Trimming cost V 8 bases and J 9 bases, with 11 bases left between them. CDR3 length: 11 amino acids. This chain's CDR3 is CASGQAGEQFF. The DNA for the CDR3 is TGTGCCAGCGGTCAGGCTGGTGAGCAGTTCTTC.

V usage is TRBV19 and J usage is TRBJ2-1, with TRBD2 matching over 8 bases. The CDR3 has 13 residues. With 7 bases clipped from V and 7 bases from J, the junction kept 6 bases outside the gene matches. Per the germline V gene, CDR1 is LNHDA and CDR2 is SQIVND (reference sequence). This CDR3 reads CASTGRAMNEQFF. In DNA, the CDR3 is TGTGCCAGTACCGGGAGGGCCATGAATGAGCAGTTCTTC.

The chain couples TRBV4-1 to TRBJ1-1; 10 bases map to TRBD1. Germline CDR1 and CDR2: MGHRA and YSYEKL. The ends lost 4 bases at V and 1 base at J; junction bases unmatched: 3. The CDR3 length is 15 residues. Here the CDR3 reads CASSLRDRGNTEAFF. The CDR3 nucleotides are TGCGCCAGCAGCCTTCGGGACAGGGGGAACACTGAAGCTTTCTTT.

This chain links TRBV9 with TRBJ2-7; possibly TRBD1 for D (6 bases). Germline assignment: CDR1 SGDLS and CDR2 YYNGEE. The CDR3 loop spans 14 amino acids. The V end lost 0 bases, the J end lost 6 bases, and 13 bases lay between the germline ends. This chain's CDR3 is CASSVEGGKVEQYF. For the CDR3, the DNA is TGTGCCAGCAGCGTAGAAGGGGGTAAGGTCGAGCAGTACTTC.

The CDR3 loop is CASSITKVDTQYF. The CDR3 DNA is TGTGCCAGTAGTATAACTAAGGTAGATACGCAGTATTTT. This chain connects TRBV19 to TRBJ2-3, with D unresolved. The CDR3 contains 13 residues. Trimming removed 2 bases from V and 5 bases from J, with 8 bases in between. Germline V gene lookup returns CDR1 LNHDA and CDR2 SQIVND (reference sequence).

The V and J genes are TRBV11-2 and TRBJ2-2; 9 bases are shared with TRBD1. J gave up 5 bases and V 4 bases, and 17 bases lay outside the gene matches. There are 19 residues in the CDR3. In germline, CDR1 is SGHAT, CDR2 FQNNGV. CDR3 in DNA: TGTGCCAGCAGCTCTAGAACCCCTGGGACAGGGTTTAAGACCGGGGAGCTGTTTTTT. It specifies CASSSRTPGTGFKTGELFF. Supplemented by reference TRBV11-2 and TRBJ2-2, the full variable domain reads EAGVAQSPRYKIIEKRQSVAFWCNPISGHATLYWYQQILGQGPKLLIQFQNNGVVDDSQLPKDRFSAERLKGVDSTLKIQPAKLEDSAVYLCASSSRTPGTGFKTGELFFGEGSRLTVL.

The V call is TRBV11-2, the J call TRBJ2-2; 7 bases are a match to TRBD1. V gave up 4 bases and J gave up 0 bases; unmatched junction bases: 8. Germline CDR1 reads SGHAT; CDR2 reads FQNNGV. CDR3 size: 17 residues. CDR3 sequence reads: CASSWGQGEPNTGELFF. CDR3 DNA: TGTGCCAGCAGCTGGGGGCAGGGGGAACCGAACACCGGGGAGCTGTTTTTT.